This TCR beta chain appears in the sequencing data of a study of STAT3 mutations in large granular lymphocyte leukemia. Across the study: Immunosuppressive therapy was given to more than half of T-LGLL patients. Overall study findings and caveats: Every T-cell large granular lymphocyte leukemia patient had at least one immunodominant TCR beta clonotype.

With respect to this clone: Its specificity is unknown.

Each sample's TCRbeta library yielded on average about 40,773 productive templates. The repertoire was sequenced with immunoSEQ multiplex PCR; TCRdb's copy has only in-frame clones and lacks some. The data hold several thousand clones, with approximately 92% observed a single time. V was shortened by 4 bases and J by 4 bases, with 9 bases between the two germline ends. Germline lookup yields CDR1 MNHNS and CDR2 SASEGT. This CDR3 spans 13 amino acids. The chain carries TRBV6-1 and TRBJ2-3; unclear D gene. The clonotype originates from a man in his sixties with T-cell large granular lymphocyte leukemia. Some clones in this sample may be carry-over from other donors' samples. The sequencing sample was made of peripheral blood mononuclear cells. This chain's CDR3 is CASSVGSSDTQYF. The CDR3 bases are TGTGCCAGCAGTGTAGGCTCTTCAGATACGCAGTATTTT.